This section outlines one TCR beta chain sequence together with its context. Its target is unknown. CD4+ T cells specific for antigen were expanded with viral peptide pools by the ViraFEST assay before sequencing. Investigators separated out CD4+ T cells once around 11 days of culture had passed. From March to December 2020, the person had a SARS-CoV-2 infection that was confirmed by PCR. Two-dose BNT162b2 or mRNA-1273 vaccination was given to participants. The culture medium for 1.5 million to 2.5 million PBMC per well included 9.5 to 10 IU/ml IL-2 and roughly 10 ug/ml peptides. Trimming removed 3 bases from V and 2 bases from J, with 14 bases in between. The CDR3 is 16 residues long. The germline CDR1 and CDR2 sequences are MGHRA and YSYEKL. The entry originates in a study of vaccination effects on CD4 cells after COVID-19. Findings and caveats of the study: Convalescent post-vaccine spike-reactive clones were mostly newly vaccine-induced.

Sequencing was performed with immunoSEQ multiplex PCR; in TCRdb, only in-frame clones are kept and a portion is missing. The sample includes 14,000 or so clones, roughly 75% of them seen just once. The rearrangement uses TRBV4-1 and TRBJ1-5; D remains unclear. The TCR was taken from a human donor who had a prior SARS-CoV-2 infection. The input for sequencing was CD4+ T cells from PBMCs cultured with SARS-CoV-2 spike peptides, taken after COVID-19 vaccination. The CDR3 here is CASSHRALDRNQPQHF. As DNA, the CDR3 is TGCGCCAGCAGCCACCGGGCCCTAGATCGCAATCAGCCCCAGCATTTT.